Included here is one TCR beta chain sequence, with context. The ends lost 1 base at V and 0 bases at J; junction bases unmatched: 2. The germline CDR1 and CDR2 sequences are LNHNV and YYDKDF (reference sequence). This CDR3 comprises 16 residues. The sample comes from a study of blood T cell repertoires in COVID-19. Using immunoSEQ multiplex PCR, the repertoire was profiled, and TCRdb retains in-frame clones only, with some absent. Of over 150,000 clones in the sample, roughly 88% were seen once. The sample comprised peripheral blood. The receptor was derived from a middle-aged woman with COVID-19, enrolled during active disease. The V and J genes are TRBV15 and TRBJ2-3, with 9 positions matching TRBD2. CDR3 DNA: TGTGCCACCAGCAGAGGACTAGCGGTGAGCACAGATACGCAGTATTTT. This gives the protein CATSRGLAVSTDTQYF.